The present entry profiles one T cell receptor beta chain with its context. V was clipped by 1 base and J by 5 bases; unmatched bases: 12. The CDR3 length is 17 residues. Germline V gene data show CDR1 as DFQATT and CDR2 as SNEGSKA (reference sequence). This entry is derived from a study of identical twins. A template switching step contributed a universal primer site, while unique molecular identifiers were present in the cDNA. TCRdb independently ran MiXCR on the 5' RACE reads; one entry per CDR3 protein. The sample consists of roughly 260,000 distinct CDR3 sequences, over 11% of them appearing once.

Specimen: memory (CD45RO+) T cells sorted from blood. This rearrangement joins TRBV20-1 to TRBJ2-1; 9 positions match TRBD2. The TCR originated in a woman younger than 35 in good health. The CDR3 loop is CSARAVDSGRGHNEQFF. The CDR3 DNA reads TGCAGTGCTAGAGCTGTCGATAGCGGGAGAGGGCACAATGAGCAGTTCTTC.